This T cell receptor beta chain was profiled in a study of blood T cell repertoires in COVID-19. Looking at the study overall: In each case, the material was cDNA or gDNA derived from T cells, B-cell-depleted T cells, or PBMCs.

CDR3 size: 11 residues. The germline gives CDR1 LGHDT, CDR2 YNNKEL (reference sequence). The V gene lost 7 bases and the J gene lost 5 bases, with 5 bases spanning the gap. In the original analysis: How many nucleated cells were present was estimated from reference gene primer amplification. The method was immunoSEQ multiplex PCR; TCRdb's version includes in-frame clones alone and lacks a portion of them. That table furnishes V, J and clone size, whereas the DNA furnished D and trimming. The data show 85,000 to 100,000 clones, with 80% seen just once and around 9% held by the top ten. The sample taken for sequencing was peripheral blood. This chain connects TRBV3-1 (or the pseudogene TRBV3-2) to TRBJ2-2; D unclear. The origin of this receptor is a man between 50 and 59 years old who had recovered from COVID-19. The CDR3 protein is CASTKTGELFF. The CDR3 region has the DNA TGTGCCAGCACCAAAACCGGGGAGCTGTTTTTT.